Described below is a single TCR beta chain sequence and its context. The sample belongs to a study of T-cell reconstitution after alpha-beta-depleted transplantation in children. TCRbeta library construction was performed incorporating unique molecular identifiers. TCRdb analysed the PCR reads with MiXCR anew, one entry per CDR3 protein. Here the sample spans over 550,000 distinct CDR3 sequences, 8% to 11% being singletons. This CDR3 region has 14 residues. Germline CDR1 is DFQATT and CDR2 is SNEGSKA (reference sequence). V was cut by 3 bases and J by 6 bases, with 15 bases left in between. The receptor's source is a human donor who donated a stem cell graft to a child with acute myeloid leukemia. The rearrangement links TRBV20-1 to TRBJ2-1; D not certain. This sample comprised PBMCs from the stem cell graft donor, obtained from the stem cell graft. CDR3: CSASKAQESNEQFF. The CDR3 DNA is TGCAGTGCTAGTAAAGCCCAAGAATCCAATGAGCAGTTCTTC.